Given below is one T cell receptor beta chain in context. From germline, CDR1 is MNHEY and CDR2 SVGAGI. This CDR3 has 18 residues. The V end was cut by 0 bases, the J end by 0 bases, with 14 bases between. TCRdb reprocessed the RT-PCR reads via MiXCR and lists one record per CDR3 protein. The table has fewer than 800,000 distinct CDR3 sequences, 14% seen once. The sequenced sample was memory CD4+ T cells from blood. The clonotype comes from a female donor in good health, serving as a healthy control. The genes are TRBV6-5 and TRBJ2-2; D remains unclear. The DNA of the CDR3 is TGTGCCAGCAGTTACTCTTTTATCCGGAGTCCGAACACCGGGGAGCTGTTTTTT. Protein sequence: CASSYSFIRSPNTGELFF.